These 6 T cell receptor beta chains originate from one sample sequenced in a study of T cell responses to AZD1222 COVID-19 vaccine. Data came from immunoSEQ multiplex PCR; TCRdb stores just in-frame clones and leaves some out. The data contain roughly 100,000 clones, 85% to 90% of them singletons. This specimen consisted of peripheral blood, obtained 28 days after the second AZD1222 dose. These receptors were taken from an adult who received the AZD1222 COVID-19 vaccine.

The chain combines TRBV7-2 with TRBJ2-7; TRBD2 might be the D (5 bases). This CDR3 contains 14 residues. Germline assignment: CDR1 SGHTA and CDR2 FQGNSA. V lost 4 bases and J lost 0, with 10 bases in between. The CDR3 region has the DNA TGTGCCAGCAGCTCGGACTCAAGCTCCTACGAGCAGTACTTC. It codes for CASSSDSSSYEQYF. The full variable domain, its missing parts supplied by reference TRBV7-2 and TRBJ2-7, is GAGVSQSPSNKVTEKGKDVELRCDPISGHTALYWYRQSLGQGLEFLIYFQGNSAPDKSGLPSDRFSAERTGGSVSTLTIQRTQQEDSAVYLCASSSDSSSYEQYFGPGTRLTVT.

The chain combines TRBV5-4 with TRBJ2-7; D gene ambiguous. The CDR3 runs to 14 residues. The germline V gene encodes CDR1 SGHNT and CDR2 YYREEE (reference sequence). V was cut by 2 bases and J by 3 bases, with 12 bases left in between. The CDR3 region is CASSFPGGHYEQYF. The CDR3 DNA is TGTGCCAGCAGCTTTCCAGGCGGCCACTACGAGCAGTACTTC.

CDR3 in amino acids: CAISGAGTGGAGYGYTF. In DNA, the CDR3 is TGTGCCATCAGTGGTGCCGGGACAGGGGGCGCCGGCTATGGCTACACCTTC. The chain carries TRBV10-3 and TRBJ1-2, with 12 bases aligning to TRBD1. CDR1 and CDR2 from the germline V gene are ENHRY and SYGVKD. V dropped 4 bases and J dropped 4; count of bases not matched to a gene: 10. The CDR3 has 17 amino acids.

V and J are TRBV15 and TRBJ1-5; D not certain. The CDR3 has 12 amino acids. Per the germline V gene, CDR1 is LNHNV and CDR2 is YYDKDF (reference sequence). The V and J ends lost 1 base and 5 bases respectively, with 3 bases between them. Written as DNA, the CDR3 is TGTGCCACCAGCAGAGTTTATCAGCCCCAGCATTTT. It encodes CATSRVYQPQHF.

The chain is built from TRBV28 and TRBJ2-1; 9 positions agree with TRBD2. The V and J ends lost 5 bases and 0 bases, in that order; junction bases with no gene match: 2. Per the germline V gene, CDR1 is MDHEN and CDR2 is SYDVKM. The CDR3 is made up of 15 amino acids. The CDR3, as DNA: TGTGCCAGCAGTGCAGCGGGAGGCTCCTACAATGAGCAGTTCTTC. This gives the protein CASSAAGGSYNEQFF.

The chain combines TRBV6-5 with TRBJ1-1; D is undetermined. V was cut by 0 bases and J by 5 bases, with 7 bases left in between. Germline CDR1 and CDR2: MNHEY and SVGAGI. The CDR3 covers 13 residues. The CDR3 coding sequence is TGTGCCAGCAGTTACTCGCGGGTTACTGAAGCTTTCTTT. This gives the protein CASSYSRVTEAFF.